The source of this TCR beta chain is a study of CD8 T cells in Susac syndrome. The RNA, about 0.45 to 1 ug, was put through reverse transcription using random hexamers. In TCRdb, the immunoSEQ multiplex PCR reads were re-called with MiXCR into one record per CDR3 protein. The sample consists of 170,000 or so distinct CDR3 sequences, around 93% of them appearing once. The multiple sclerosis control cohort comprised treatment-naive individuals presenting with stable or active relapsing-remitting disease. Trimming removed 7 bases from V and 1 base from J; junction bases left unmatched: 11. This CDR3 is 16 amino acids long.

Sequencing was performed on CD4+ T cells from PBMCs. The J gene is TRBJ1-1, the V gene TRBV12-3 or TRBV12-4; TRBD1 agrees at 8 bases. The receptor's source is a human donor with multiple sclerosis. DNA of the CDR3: TGTGCCAGCACCCTAGGACAGGGCGCGTCGAACACTGAAGCTTTCTTT. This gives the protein CASTLGQGASNTEAFF.